What follows are 25 T cell receptor beta chains derived from one specimen sequenced in a study of shared clonotypes between healthy human individuals. Clones were sequenced by immunoSEQ multiplex PCR, and TCRdb holds only the in-frame ones, with some missing. The sample includes millions of clones, approximately 93% of them seen just once. Sequencing was done on a sample of naive CD4+ T cells from PBMCs. Specified subset: CD45RA+ positively selected. These receptors all come from a man between 18 and 29 years old in good health. Some clones in this sample may be carry-over from other donors' samples.

The rearrangement joins TRBV10-1 to TRBJ2-3; TRBD2 agrees at 7 bases. The germline V gene encodes CDR1 WNHNN and CDR2 SYGVQD (reference sequence). The CDR3 extends over 16 amino acids. V was pared by 0 bases and J by 5 bases, with 8 bases of the junction left unmatched. CDR3 sequence (DNA): TGCGCCAGCAGTGAGTCCTCAGCGGGATCGGAAGATACGCAGTATTTT. Protein product: CASSESSAGSEDTQYF.

As regards this clone: Other nucleotide sequences in the sample specify the same CDR3. V is TRBV18 and J is TRBJ2-2, with D perhaps matching TRBD1 (5 bases). Trimming took 3 bases from V and 0 from J, leaving 8 bases between them. The CDR3 runs to 15 residues. The germline V gene has CDR1 KGHSH and CDR2 LQKENI. In nucleotides, the CDR3 is TGTGCCAGCTCACCGGGGCCGACGAACACCGGGGAGCTGTTTTTT. Protein product: CASSPGPTNTGELFF.

The J gene is TRBJ2-7, the V gene TRBV6-1; maybe TRBD1 (7 bases). The V gene's germline CDR1 is MNHNS and CDR2 SASEGT. The CDR3 extends over 15 amino acids. The V and J ends lost 0 bases and 8 bases respectively, with 17 bases between them. The CDR3 sequence: CASSEAGGGAKKQYF. CDR3 nucleotides: TGTGCCAGCAGTGAAGCAGGAGGGGGCGCTAAGAAGCAGTACTTC.

This clone was recorded only once. The CDR3 bases are TGTGCCAGCAGCTCCCGGTTCTCGGGCGCAGATACGCAGTATTTT. As protein: CASSSRFSGADTQYF. The chain uses TRBV11-2 and TRBJ2-3; no firm D call. Per the germline V gene, CDR1 is SGHAT and CDR2 is FQNNGV. This CDR3 is built from 15 residues. Trimming left V 4 bases short and J 4 bases short, with 15 bases between. Drawing the rest from reference TRBV11-2 and TRBJ2-3, the complete variable domain is EAGVAQSPRYKIIEKRQSVAFWCNPISGHATLYWYQQILGQGPKLLIQFQNNGVVDDSQLPKDRFSAERLKGVDSTLKIQPAKLEDSAVYLCASSSRFSGADTQYFGPGTRLTVL.

This clone was detected only a few times. The rearrangement joins TRBV9 to TRBJ1-5, with 7 bases fitting TRBD1. The length of the CDR3 is 17 residues. Germline-derived CDR1 and CDR2 are SGDLS and YYNGEE. J gave up 1 base and V 0 bases, and 7 bases lay outside the gene matches. The CDR3, as DNA: TGTGCCAGCAGCGTAGGGGTCGGGACAGAAAGCAATCAGCCCCAGCATTTT. Translating gives CASSVGVGTESNQPQHF.

V is TRBV9 and J is TRBJ2-2; TRBD1 aligns across 11 bases. V lost 3 bases, J lost 7 bases, and 5 bases stayed unmatched. The CDR3 is 15 amino acids. The V gene's germline CDR1 is SGDLS and CDR2 YYNGEE. The chain's CDR3 is CASSADRGLVGELFF. CDR3 bases: TGTGCCAGCAGCGCGGACAGGGGGCTGGTCGGGGAGCTGTTTTTT.

This chain joins TRBV7-2 and TRBJ2-1; D is possibly TRBD2 (6 bases). Germline V gene data show CDR1 as SGHTA and CDR2 as FQGNSA. Trimming pared 1 base from V and 10 bases from J, leaving 17 bases between. The CDR3 covers 15 residues. The CDR3 DNA is TGTGCCAGCAGCTTAGGCGGGGACCATCTTCGGGAGCAGTTCTTC. Translated: CASSLGGDHLREQFF. The whole variable domain, remainder taken from reference TRBV7-2 and TRBJ2-1, is GAGVSQSPSNKVTEKGKDVELRCDPISGHTALYWYRQSLGQGLEFLIYFQGNSAPDKSGLPSDRFSAERTGGSVSTLTIQRTQQEDSAVYLCASSLGGDHLREQFFGPGTRLTVL.

CDR3 protein: CASSWGVGRGVPISPLHF. In DNA, the CDR3 is TGTGCCAGCAGCTGGGGTGTGGGCAGGGGTGTACCTATTTCACCCCTCCACTTT. The rearrangement links TRBV7-9 to TRBJ1-6; TRBD1 might be the D (6 bases). The CDR3 runs to 18 residues. The V gene lost 4 bases and the J gene lost 9 bases, with 25 bases spanning the gap. Germline values: CDR1 SEHNR, CDR2 FQNEAQ (reference sequence).

The rearrangement uses TRBV6-5 and TRBJ2-5; 9 nucleotides match TRBD2. CDR3 length equals 14 residues. The germline gives CDR1 MNHEY, CDR2 SVGAGI. V gave up 7 bases and J gave up 5 bases; unmatched junction bases: 8. Written as DNA, the CDR3 is TGTGCCAGCACCCATCGGAGCGGGAGGGAGACCCAGTACTTC. Its protein product is CASTHRSGRETQYF.

This sequence joins TRBV18 and TRBJ2-3, with 15 bases lining up with TRBD2. Germline CDR1 is KGHSH and CDR2 is LQKENI. The CDR3 totals 18 residues. Trimming removed 1 base from V and 3 bases from J; junction bases left unmatched: 5. Here the CDR3 reads CASSPLGLAGGQTDTQYF. The CDR3 DNA is TGTGCCAGCTCACCACTAGGACTAGCGGGAGGGCAGACAGATACGCAGTATTTT.

The table lists this clone with a few counts. This same CDR3 is encoded by further DNA sequences in the sample. The genes are TRBV29-1 and TRBJ1-1, with D unresolved. CDR1 and CDR2 from the germline V gene are SQVTM and ANQGSEA. This CDR3 comprises 13 residues. The germline V and J ends were trimmed by 4 bases and 0 bases, with 9 bases remaining between them. The CDR3 region is CSVGGRMNTEAFF. CDR3 nucleotides: TGCAGCGTTGGCGGCAGGATGAACACTGAAGCTTTCTTT.

Points on this clone: The same CDR3 also results from other DNA sequences found in this sample. The rearrangement joins TRBV9 to TRBJ1-2; possible D gene TRBD1, 6 bases. The CDR3 contains 14 residues. V was trimmed by 2 bases and J by 2 bases, leaving 10 bases between them. Per germline, CDR1 SGDLS and CDR2 YYNGEE. The CDR3 DNA follows: TGTGCCAGCAGCGTGGGGGGGCAGAACTATGGCTACACCTTC. This encodes CASSVGGQNYGYTF.

The rearrangement links TRBV11-3 to TRBJ2-5, with D tentatively TRBD1 (6 bases). This CDR3 spans 17 amino acids. V gave up 1 base and J gave up 9 bases, with 24 bases separating them. Germline CDR1 reads SGHNT; CDR2 reads YENEEA. The CDR3 DNA reads TGTGCCAGCAGCTTAGTGGGGCAGGGGCTACCCGAGAGACCCCAGTACTTC. Encoded protein: CASSLVGQGLPERPQYF.

This chain uses TRBV5-1 with TRBJ2-7; D is unresolved. In germline, CDR1 is SGHRS, CDR2 YFSETQ. Trimming cost V 4 bases and J 3 bases, with 14 bases left between them. The CDR3 consists of 14 residues. The CDR3 here is CASSPLPGNYEQYF. For the CDR3, the DNA is TGCGCCAGCAGCCCTTTACCCGGTAACTACGAGCAGTACTTC.

This chain uses TRBV4-3 with TRBJ2-2; no definite D call. There are 16 residues in the CDR3. Germline assignment: CDR1 LGHNA and CDR2 YSLEER. Trimming took off 0 bases at V and 0 bases at J, with 8 bases between the two ends. CDR3 loop: CASSQEGWTNTGELFF. As DNA, the CDR3 is TGCGCCAGCAGCCAAGAGGGGTGGACGAACACCGGGGAGCTGTTTTTT.

This rearrangement joins TRBV6-6 to TRBJ1-2, with TRBD1 matching over 8 bases. The trim removed 6 bases at V and 5 bases at J, leaving 8 bases unmatched. CDR1 is MNHNY, CDR2 SVGAGI, per germline (reference sequence). This CDR3 is built from 14 residues. For the CDR3, the DNA is TGTGCCAGCAGGCCCGGACAGGGAGAATATGGCTACACCTTC. It encodes CASRPGQGEYGYTF.

V is TRBV7-2 and J is TRBJ1-2; no clear D gene. Trimming removed 3 bases from V and 4 bases from J, with 6 bases in between. Germline lookup yields CDR1 SGHTA and CDR2 FQGNSA. The CDR3 has 12 amino acids. This chain's CDR3 is CASSLVTYGYTF. In DNA, the CDR3 is TGTGCCAGCAGCTTGGTGACCTATGGCTACACCTTC.

This clone occurred a few times. CDR3 coding DNA: TGTGCCAGCAGCTTAAGAGTCCGCACCGGGGAGCTGTTTTTT. Residues: CASSLRVRTGELFF. The chain couples TRBV5-6 to TRBJ2-2; the D is unclear. The germline V and J ends were trimmed by 2 bases and 4 bases, with 9 bases remaining between them. In germline, CDR1 is SGHDT, CDR2 YYEEEE. The CDR3 is made up of 14 amino acids. The full variable domain, in which reference TRBV5-6 and TRBJ2-2 provide the parts outside the CDR3, is DAGVTQSPTHLIKTRGQQVTLRCSPKSGHDTVSWYQQALGQGPQFIFQYYEEEERQRGNFPDRFSGHQFPNYSSELNVNALLLGDSALYLCASSLRVRTGELFFGEGSRLTVL.

The chain uses TRBV27 and TRBJ2-1; D remains ambiguous. The CDR3 has 15 residues. V was clipped by 4 bases and J by 0 bases, with 10 bases between them. The germline V gene has CDR1 MNHEY and CDR2 SMNVEV (reference sequence). The CDR3 loop is CASSSILSSYNEQFF. CDR3 sequence (DNA): TGTGCCAGCAGTTCGATTTTGAGCTCCTACAATGAGCAGTTCTTC.

This chain joins TRBV4-2 and TRBJ1-2, with 10 bases that match TRBD1. The CDR3 contains 14 residues. Germline CDR1 is LGHNA and CDR2 is YNFKEQ. The V and J ends lost 5 bases and 3 bases, in that order; junction bases with no gene match: 3. CDR3 coding DNA: TGTGCCAGCAGCAAAGGACAGGGGGACTATGGCTACACCTTC. Its translation: CASSKGQGDYGYTF.

This clone appeared a single time. The chain combines TRBV5-4 with TRBJ2-1, with 11 bases aligning to TRBD2. Germline assignment: CDR1 SGHNT and CDR2 YYREEE (reference sequence). This CDR3 is 18 amino acids long. V lost 0 bases and J lost 3; bases outside the gene matches: 8. CDR3 protein: CASSLGGLAGGGYNEQFF. CDR3 DNA sequence: TGTGCCAGCAGCTTGGGCGGGCTAGCGGGAGGAGGCTACAATGAGCAGTTCTTC.

The chain recombines TRBV11-2 with TRBJ2-1; TRBD2 matches at 7 bases. This CDR3 is 15 amino acids long. Germline lookup yields CDR1 SGHAT and CDR2 FQNNGV. The ends lost 4 bases at V and 1 base at J; junction bases unmatched: 4. CDR3 in DNA: TGTGCCAGCAGCTCCGGACTAGGATCCTACAATGAGCAGTTCTTC. This codes for CASSSGLGSYNEQFF.

This clone has just one count. The sample contains more than one DNA sequence encoding this CDR3. The chain is built from TRBV9 and TRBJ2-5; 7 nucleotides agree with TRBD1. Germline loops: CDR1 SGDLS, CDR2 YYNGEE. Trimming cost V 2 bases and J 4 bases; bases outside gene matches: 5. The CDR3 spans 14 residues. The CDR3 spells CASSVTGVGETQYF. The CDR3 DNA reads TGTGCCAGCAGCGTCACAGGGGTTGGAGAGACCCAGTACTTC. Full variable domain (remainder filled in from reference TRBV9 and TRBJ2-5): DSGVTQTPKHLITATGQRVTLRCSPRSGDLSVYWYQQSLDQGLQFLIQYYNGEERAKGNILERFSAQQFPDLHSELNLSSLELGDSALYFCASSVTGVGETQYFGPGTRLLVL.

This clone is a singleton in its sample. The V and J genes are TRBV7-9 and TRBJ2-5; TRBD2 matches 7 bases. Trimming removed 3 bases from V and 4 bases from J; junction bases left unmatched: 8. There are 15 residues in the CDR3. In germline, CDR1 is SEHNR, CDR2 FQNEAQ (reference sequence). The chain's CDR3 is CASSLGLPPRETQYF. The CDR3 DNA reads as TGTGCCAGCAGCTTGGGACTACCGCCCCGAGAGACCCAGTACTTC.

The chain links TRBV28 to TRBJ1-5; perhaps TRBD1 as D (6 bases). This CDR3 spans 17 amino acids. Germline CDR1 reads MDHEN; CDR2 reads SYDVKM. V lost 6 bases to trimming and J lost 0 bases, with 18 bases between them. The DNA of the CDR3 is TGTGCCAGCAGCTCAACTGGGACACTCTATAGCAATCAGCCCCAGCATTTT. Its translation: CASSSTGTLYSNQPQHF. Together with reference TRBV28 and TRBJ1-5, the CDR3 gives the full variable domain: DVKVTQSSRYLVKRTGEKVFLECVQDMDHENMFWYRQDPGLGLRLIYFSYDVKMKEKGDIPEGYSVSREKKERFSLILESASTNQTSMYLCASSSTGTLYSNQPQHFGDGTRLSIL.